This passage covers 25 T cell receptor beta chains from one sample sequenced in a study of blood T cells in healthy people across ages. Primers used in a second PCR of roughly 6 to 11 cycles were a sample-barcoded 5' primer and a J-beta primer mix. TCRdb called the 5' RACE reads again in MiXCR, with one record for every CDR3 protein. The sample yields about 1.4 million distinct CDR3 sequences, around 59% seen once. Sequenced input: blood. All receptors derive from a man aged 18 to 29 in good health.

This clonotype was counted only a few times. The chain combines TRBV21-1 with TRBJ2-3; the listed D gene, TRBD1, was not tested against the DNA. TRBV21-1 is a documented pseudogene. The CDR3 contains 18 residues. For the CDR3, the DNA is TGTGCCAGCAGCGAACCCGTCAGGGGCACCGTCAGCACAGATACGCAGTATTTT. Translating gives CASSEPVRGTVSTDTQYF.

This sequence joins TRBV7-9 and TRBJ1-2; D is perhaps TRBD1 (6 bases). The germline V and J ends were trimmed by 5 bases and 4 bases, with 20 bases remaining between them. CDR1 SEHNR and CDR2 FQNEAQ come from the germline V gene (reference sequence). The CDR3 consists of 16 residues. CDR3 sequence reads: CASSDLDSLNFYGYTF. The CDR3 DNA follows: TGTGCCAGCAGCGACCTGGACAGCCTAAACTTCTATGGCTACACCTTC. The entire variable domain, with the rest obtained from reference TRBV7-9 and TRBJ1-2, is as follows: DTGVSQNPRHKITKRGQNVTFRCDPISEHNRLYWYRQTLGQGPEFLTYFQNEAQLEKSRLLSDRFSAERPKGSFSTLEIQRTEQGDSAMYLCASSDLDSLNFYGYTFGSGTRLTVV.

This clonotype was counted once. The rearrangement links TRBV27 to TRBJ2-1; 7 nucleotides agree with TRBD2. Germline CDR1 reads MNHEY; CDR2 reads SMNVEV (reference sequence). The CDR3 contains 17 residues. Germline trimming cut 2 bases from V and 0 bases from J; bases unmatched to any gene: 7. CDR3 sequence reads: CASSLVGGRLSYNEQFF. Here the CDR3 DNA reads TGTGCCAGCAGTTTAGTTGGCGGGAGACTCTCCTACAATGAGCAGTTCTTC.

As for this clonotype: Its ends do not fully match the called genes, so a read error is possible. The chain is built from TRBV6-6 and TRBJ1-6; unclear D gene. This CDR3 is 13 amino acids long. Looked up from germline, CDR1 is MNHNY and CDR2 is SVGAGI (reference sequence). In DNA, the CDR3 is TGTGCCAGCAGTGACTCGTGGGATTCACCCCTCCACTTT. It translates to CASSDSWDSPLHF.

This chain uses TRBV20-1 with TRBJ2-7; 9 bases line up with TRBD1. Germline V gene data show CDR1 as DFQATT and CDR2 as SNEGSKA (reference sequence). The CDR3 is 14 residues long. DNA for the CDR3: TGCGGAACCGAACAGGGGGCGCGGTGGAACGAGCAGTACTTC. Translation: CGTEQGARWNEQYF.

This clonotype was picked up one time. The rearrangement links TRBV7-6 to TRBJ2-7; 9 nucleotides match TRBD2. CDR1 and CDR2 from the germline V gene are SGHVS and FNYEAQ. This CDR3 comprises 14 residues. The V gene end was trimmed by 10 bases and the J gene end by 4 bases; junction bases not matched to a gene: 11. CDR3 protein: CATQAERGVYEQYF. For the CDR3, the DNA is TGTGCCACTCAAGCGGAGCGGGGGGTTTACGAGCAGTACTTC.

This chain uses TRBV5-1 with TRBJ2-5; no firm D call. The germline CDR1 and CDR2 sequences are SGHRS and YFSETQ. The V end lost 3 bases, the J end lost 5 bases, and 11 bases lay between the germline ends. CDR3 length: 13 residues. The CDR3 sequence: CASSWAFVETQYF. The CDR3 region has the DNA TGCGCCAGCAGCTGGGCGTTTGTGGAGACCCAGTACTTC.

Only a few counts were recorded for this clonotype. This sequence joins TRBV29-1 and TRBJ2-1; tentative D call: TRBD1 (5 bases). CDR1 and CDR2 (germline): SQVTM, ANQGSEA. The CDR3 consists of 13 residues. The V end was cut by 0 bases, the J end by 7 bases, with 10 bases between. The CDR3 DNA reads TGCAGCGTTGAAGATCTTCAGGGAAATGAGCAGTTCTTC. This gives the protein CSVEDLQGNEQFF.

This sequence joins TRBV20-1 and TRBJ1-6; 8 bases align to TRBD1. Per the germline V gene, CDR1 is DFQATT and CDR2 is SNEGSKA (reference sequence). CDR3 length equals 14 residues. Trimming at V came to 2 bases and at J to 10 bases, leaving 7 bases not matched to a gene. CDR3 region: CSARQGAIGSPLHF. The CDR3 DNA is TGCAGTGCTAGACAGGGGGCAATCGGCTCACCCCTCCACTTT.

A single count supports this clonotype. The chain couples TRBV15 to TRBJ2-1, with D perhaps TRBD1 (6 bases). The V gene lost 1 base and the J gene lost 4 bases, with 8 bases spanning the gap. In germline, CDR1 is LNHNV, CDR2 YYDKDF (reference sequence). This CDR3 has 14 residues. This chain's CDR3 is CATSRVQGYNEQFF. In DNA form, the CDR3 reads TGTGCCACCAGCAGAGTACAGGGTTACAATGAGCAGTTCTTC.

This clonotype appeared a few times. This chain connects TRBV12-3 or TRBV12-4 to TRBJ1-1; TRBD1 might be the D (5 bases). Trimming took 2 bases from V and 1 from J, leaving 11 bases between them. This CDR3 is 15 amino acids long. CDR3 sequence (DNA): TGTGCCAGCAGTTTAATGGGGCCGCAGAACACTGAAGCTTTCTTT. Its translation is CASSLMGPQNTEAFF.

The rearrangement joins TRBV10-3 to TRBJ2-1; D is perhaps TRBD1 (6 bases). CDR3 size: 13 residues. The germline V gene has CDR1 ENHRY and CDR2 SYGVKD. Trimming took 8 bases from V and 6 from J, leaving 14 bases between them. The CDR3 DNA reads as TGTGCCATCCTCCTCCGGGACACCAATGAGCAGTTCTTC. Protein product: CAILLRDTNEQFF.

The chain recombines TRBV27 with TRBJ2-5; 9 positions agree with TRBD1. The J call may be wrong; the DNA end is better matched by TRBJ2-1. Germline V lookup: CDR1 MNHEY, CDR2 SMNVEV (reference sequence). The CDR3 length is 15 residues. As DNA, the CDR3 is TGTGCCAGCAGTCCGGGACAGGGTTACCAAGAGACCCAGTTCTTC. It encodes CASSPGQGYQETQFF.

The rearrangement joins TRBV7-6 to TRBJ2-3; D not certain. Trimming cost V 5 bases and J 6 bases, with 12 bases left between them. The germline V gene has CDR1 SGHVS and CDR2 FNYEAQ. The CDR3 consists of 13 residues. The CDR3 here is CASSRRVEDTQYF. The CDR3 DNA follows: TGTGCCAGCAGCCGTAGGGTGGAGGATACGCAGTATTTT.

This chain joins TRBV15 and TRBJ2-1, with 7 nucleotides matching TRBD2. CDR3 size: 17 residues. CDR1 is LNHNV and CDR2 is YYDKDF in the germline V gene (reference sequence). V shed 5 bases, J shed 0 bases, and the junction held 10 bases outside the gene matches. The CDR3 nucleotides read TGTGCCACCAGCTTGAATTCGGGGGGAATCTCCTACAATGAGCAGTTCTTC. This codes for CATSLNSGGISYNEQFF.

The chain recombines TRBV7-8 with TRBJ2-5; 13 bases align to TRBD2. Germline trimming cut 1 base from V and 6 bases from J; bases unmatched to any gene: 20. Germline loops: CDR1 SGHVS, CDR2 FQNEAQ. This CDR3 comprises 21 residues. CDR3 bases: TGTGCCAGCAGCTTAGTTGGGACATGGACTAGCGGGGGCCTAGCCATTCAGACCCAGTACTTC. Protein product: CASSLVGTWTSGGLAIQTQYF. Full variable domain (missing parts from reference TRBV7-8 and TRBJ2-5): GAGVSQSPRYKVAKRGQDVALRCDPISGHVSLFWYQQALGQGPEFLTYFQNEAQLDKSGLPSDRFFAERPEGSVSTLKIQRTQQEDSAVYLCASSLVGTWTSGGLAIQTQYFGPGTRLLVL.

This clonotype has only a few counts. The chain combines TRBV4-1 with TRBJ2-7; no clear D gene. The CDR3 is 12 residues long. The V end was cut by 6 bases, the J end by 6 bases, with 12 bases between. Germline assignment: CDR1 MGHRA and CDR2 YSYEKL. CDR3 sequence: CASSQPTGEQYF. In DNA, the CDR3 is TGCGCCAGCAGTCAACCCACGGGCGAGCAGTACTTC.

The chain combines TRBV20-1 with TRBJ2-7; D might be TRBD1 or TRBD2, each matching 5 bases. This CDR3 contains 15 residues. Looked up from germline, CDR1 is DFQATT and CDR2 is SNEGSKA (reference sequence). V lost 6 bases and J 3 bases, leaving 21 bases between the germline ends. The CDR3 nucleotides read TGCAGTGCCACGGACTGGGATACAGGAATCTACGAGCAGTACTTC. Translating gives CSATDWDTGIYEQYF.

The chain couples TRBV2 to TRBJ1-2; D is undetermined. The V gene lost 0 bases and the J gene lost 3 bases, with 11 bases spanning the gap. Germline V gene sequence: CDR1 SNHLY, CDR2 FYNNEI. This CDR3 is 15 amino acids long. The CDR3 DNA follows: TGTGCCAGCAGTGAAGCGCGTCTAGGAGACTATGGCTACACCTTC. This sequence encodes CASSEARLGDYGYTF.

This sequence joins TRBV6-6 and TRBJ2-7, with TRBD1 matching over 9 bases. Germline CDR1 MNHNY, CDR2 SVGAGI (reference sequence). There are 16 residues in the CDR3. Trimming took 4 bases from V and 6 from J; bases not matched to a gene: 13. The DNA for the CDR3 is TGTGCCAGCAGTTGGGGTGGGGGGACAGGGACTGGCGAGCAGTACTTC. The encoded protein is CASSWGGGTGTGEQYF.

The V call is TRBV7-8, the J call TRBJ2-7; 11 bases map to TRBD2. Germline lookup yields CDR1 SGHVS and CDR2 FQNEAQ. The CDR3 totals 19 residues. With V trimmed by 0 bases and J by 2 bases, 12 bases remained unmatched. Written as DNA, the CDR3 is TGTGCCAGCAGCTTAGCGGCGGCAGTCGGGACTAGCGGCACCTACGAGCAGTACTTC. Its translation: CASSLAAAVGTSGTYEQYF.

This clonotype was counted a few times. This chain joins TRBV6-5 and TRBJ2-4; TRBD2 aligns across 11 bases. With the DNA end fitting TRBJ2-7 better, the J assignment may be wrong. Germline V CDR1 and CDR2: MNHEY, SVGAGI. This CDR3 is 15 amino acids long. The CDR3 region has the DNA TGTGCCAGCAGAACGACTAGCGGGGACACCTACGAGCAGTACTTC. Protein product: CASRTTSGDTYEQYF.

The chain carries TRBV9 and TRBJ2-1, with 12 bases fitting TRBD2. CDR1 and CDR2 (germline): SGDLS, YYNGEE. The V and J ends lost 4 bases and 9 bases, in that order; junction bases with no gene match: 8. The CDR3 is made up of 15 amino acids. In nucleotides, the CDR3 is TGTGCCAGCAGCCCGGTAGGACTAGCGGGAAGTGAGCAGTTCTTC. Translation gives CASSPVGLAGSEQFF.

This clonotype was detected ten times or more. This chain uses TRBV13 with TRBJ2-7; the match to TRBD1 covers 9 bases. Germline CDR1 PRHDT, CDR2 FYEKMQ (reference sequence). This CDR3 is built from 13 residues. V lost 0 bases, J lost 6 bases, and 0 bases stayed unmatched. In DNA form, the CDR3 reads TGTGCCAGCAGCTTAGGGACAGGGGGCGAGCAGTACTTC. Its protein product is CASSLGTGGEQYF.

This chain links TRBV19 with TRBJ2-3; 11 bases fit TRBD1. CDR3 length: 16 amino acids. The V segment lost 2 bases and the J segment 4 bases; nucleotides outside the gene matches: 5. The V gene's germline CDR1 is LNHDA and CDR2 SQIVND (reference sequence). This CDR3 is CASSIFRTGGSDTQYF. For the CDR3, the DNA is TGTGCCAGTAGTATATTCCGGACAGGGGGCTCAGATACGCAGTATTTT. The full variable domain, in which reference TRBV19 and TRBJ2-3 provide the parts outside the CDR3, is DGGITQSPKYLFRKEGQNVTLSCEQNLNHDAMYWYRQDPGQGLRLIYYSQIVNDFQKGDIAEGYSVSREKKESFPLTVTSAQKNPTAFYLCASSIFRTGGSDTQYFGPGTRLTVL.